Listed here are 20 T cell receptor beta chains from one sample, sequenced in a study of beta chain features in type 1 diabetes. Study findings and constraints: There was a moderate but significant shortening of TCRB CDR3s in all four CD4+ subsets of Type 1 diabetes patients.

The entirety of the isolated RNA underwent reverse transcription, so expressed TCRB transcripts were sequenced. Here immunoSEQ multiplex PCR was the method, and the copy in TCRdb shows in-frame clones only, minus some. The data hold roughly 180,000 clones, with approximately 7.9% observed a single time. Which antigens these TCRs recognize remains unknown. Sequenced input: central memory CD4+ T cells from blood. Receptor source: a man aged 18 to 29 with type 1 diabetes.

The chain couples TRBV11-2 to TRBJ1-5; the match to TRBD1 covers 7 bases. Germline trimming cut 4 bases from V and 2 bases from J; bases unmatched to any gene: 8. Per the germline V gene, CDR1 is SGHAT and CDR2 is FQNNGV. The CDR3 is 16 residues long. The CDR3: CASSSRQGEGNQPQHF. DNA of the CDR3: TGTGCCAGCAGCTCTCGACAGGGTGAAGGCAATCAGCCCCAGCATTTT.

This clone was picked up a small number of times. The chain recombines TRBV6-6 with TRBJ2-3; TRBD2 matches at 7 bases. The CDR3 totals 14 residues. The germline V gene encodes CDR1 MNHNY and CDR2 SVGAGI (reference sequence). The V segment lost 5 bases and the J segment 6 bases; nucleotides outside the gene matches: 8. In nucleotides, the CDR3 is TGTGCCAGCAGTAATAGCGGGCGGGCCGATACGCAGTATTTT. Protein product: CASSNSGRADTQYF.

This clone was seen a few times. The V and J genes are TRBV7-8 and TRBJ2-1, with 10 bases identical to TRBD1. V lost 5 bases, J lost 5 bases, and 6 bases stayed unmatched. Germline assignment: CDR1 SGHVS and CDR2 FQNEAQ. CDR3 length: 15 residues. Here the CDR3 reads CASSIGTGADNEQFF. The DNA of the CDR3 is TGTGCCAGCAGCATCGGGACAGGGGCGGACAATGAGCAGTTCTTC.

The sample holds a few counts of this clone. The rearrangement links TRBV25-1 to TRBJ1-4; D possibly corresponds to TRBD1 (6 bases). CDR1 and CDR2 from the germline V gene are MGHDK and SYGVNS. This CDR3 has 14 residues. Trimming cost V 6 bases and J 4 bases, with 12 bases left between them. The CDR3 nucleotides are TGTGCCAGCAGCTCTGACAGGCTTAATGAAAAACTGTTTTTT. Its translation is CASSSDRLNEKLFF.

This clone was observed a few times. CDR3 nucleotides: TGTGCCAGCACCCGAGGGACAGGAGGAGGAAACACCATATATTTT. Its protein is CASTRGTGGGNTIYF. V is TRBV6-6 and J is TRBJ1-3; TRBD1 matches at 8 bases. Germline V gives CDR1 MNHNY, CDR2 SVGAGI (reference sequence). V dropped 7 bases and J dropped 4; count of bases not matched to a gene: 9. The CDR3 is 15 amino acids.

This clone was counted between two and nine times. The genes are TRBV7-2 and TRBJ2-2; possible D gene TRBD1, 5 bases. The CDR3 length is 14 residues. Germline loops: CDR1 SGHTA, CDR2 FQGNSA. Trimming shortened V by 5 bases and J by 0 bases, and 7 bases separated the two germline ends. CDR3 sequence reads: CASSQGSNTGELFF. The CDR3 DNA reads TGTGCCAGCAGCCAGGGCTCGAACACCGGGGAGCTGTTTTTT. The whole variable domain, filled in from reference TRBV7-2 and TRBJ2-2, reads GAGVSQSPSNKVTEKGKDVELRCDPISGHTALYWYRQSLGQGLEFLIYFQGNSAPDKSGLPSDRFSAERTGGSVSTLTIQRTQQEDSAVYLCASSQGSNTGELFFGEGSRLTVL.

The CDR3 loop is CASSDPKVAKETQYF. CDR3 bases: TGTGCCAGCAGTGACCCCAAAGTAGCGAAAGAGACCCAGTACTTC. The V call is TRBV25-1, the J call TRBJ2-5, with D maybe TRBD2 (5 bases). V was shortened by 3 bases and J by 3 bases, with 14 bases between the two germline ends. The CDR3 totals 15 residues. From germline, CDR1 is MGHDK and CDR2 SYGVNS.

This clone was seen more than once but under ten times. The chain has TRBV7-2 and TRBJ2-2; a possible D gene is TRBD2 (6 bases). CDR3 size: 15 residues. CDR1 and CDR2 from the germline V gene are SGHTA and FQGNSA. Deletions cut 1 base from V and 4 bases from J, with 10 bases between. The CDR3 here is CASSLESSATGELFF. CDR3 DNA sequence: TGTGCCAGCAGCTTAGAATCTAGCGCCACCGGGGAGCTGTTTTTT. The whole variable domain, filled in from reference TRBV7-2 and TRBJ2-2, reads GAGVSQSPSNKVTEKGKDVELRCDPISGHTALYWYRQSLGQGLEFLIYFQGNSAPDKSGLPSDRFSAERTGGSVSTLTIQRTQQEDSAVYLCASSLESSATGELFFGEGSRLTVL.

This clone came up a few times. This chain connects TRBV9 to TRBJ1-1; no reliable D call. The V and J ends lost 0 bases and 1 base respectively, with 10 bases between them. There are 15 residues in the CDR3. CDR1 SGDLS and CDR2 YYNGEE come from the germline V gene. The CDR3 spells CASSVDNLWNTEAFF. The CDR3 DNA sequence: TGTGCCAGCAGCGTAGATAATTTGTGGAACACTGAAGCTTTCTTT.

This clone was seen a handful of times. The chain combines TRBV28 with TRBJ1-2; 7 bases line up with TRBD1. The V segment lost 9 bases and the J segment 4 bases; nucleotides outside the gene matches: 5. Germline CDR1 and CDR2: MDHEN and SYDVKM. There are 12 residues in the CDR3. CDR3 DNA sequence: TGTGCCAGTACACAGGGGTCCTATGGCTACACCTTC. Its translation is CASTQGSYGYTF.

This chain joins TRBV28 and TRBJ1-2; 11 bases are a match to TRBD1. The CDR3 runs to 15 residues. Germline V gene data show CDR1 as MDHEN and CDR2 as SYDVKM. V lost 4 bases to trimming and J lost 8 bases; unmatched junction nucleotides: 9. In DNA, the CDR3 is TGTGCCAGCAGTTCCGGACAGGGGGCCATCTTAGGCTACACCTTC. Its translation: CASSSGQGAILGYTF.

This clone was observed a few times. The rearrangement joins TRBV7-2 to TRBJ1-1; TRBD1 aligns across 7 bases. Germline V gives CDR1 SGHTA, CDR2 FQGNSA. The CDR3 is 14 residues long. The V segment lost 5 bases and the J segment 4 bases; nucleotides outside the gene matches: 7. The CDR3 loop is CASSAGQFSTEAFF. CDR3 nucleotide sequence: TGTGCCAGCAGCGCGGGACAGTTCAGCACTGAAGCTTTCTTT.

The chain combines TRBV14 with TRBJ1-2; 7 nucleotides line up with TRBD1. Germline lookup yields CDR1 SGHDN and CDR2 FVKESK. V gave up 0 bases and J gave up 7 bases; unmatched junction bases: 8. The CDR3 loop spans 15 amino acids. Here the CDR3 reads CASSQERGLIGGYTF. CDR3 DNA: TGTGCCAGCAGCCAAGAAAGGGGGCTCATAGGTGGCTACACCTTC.

This clone has more than one count but fewer than ten. The J gene is TRBJ2-5, the V gene TRBV28; 7 nucleotides line up with TRBD2. The CDR3 has 14 amino acids. The V gene end was trimmed by 6 bases and the J gene end by 5 bases; junction bases not matched to a gene: 9. CDR1 is MDHEN and CDR2 is SYDVKM in the germline V gene. The CDR3 bases are TGTGCCAGCAGCCCTTCTGCGGGGGTGGAGACCCAGTACTTC. Its translation is CASSPSAGVETQYF.

V and J are TRBV5-1 and TRBJ2-3; maybe TRBD2 (5 bases). Germline V gives CDR1 SGHRS, CDR2 YFSETQ. The length of the CDR3 is 15 residues. V was trimmed by 0 bases and J by 4 bases, leaving 12 bases between them. CDR3 sequence (DNA): TGCGCCAGCAGCTTGGGAAATGGGGAGTCAGATACGCAGTATTTT. Translating gives CASSLGNGESDTQYF.

V gene TRBV7-2 combines with J gene TRBJ2-1; TRBD1 might be the D (5 bases). Per the germline V gene, CDR1 is SGHTA and CDR2 is FQGNSA. This CDR3 is built from 13 residues. Trimming stripped 5 bases from V and 6 bases from J, with 11 bases between. The CDR3 region is CASSPRTFNEQFF. The CDR3 DNA sequence: TGTGCCAGCAGCCCGAGGACATTCAATGAGCAGTTCTTC.

This clone was seen only a few times. V gene TRBV6-6 combines with J gene TRBJ2-7, with a tentative D call TRBD1 (5 bases). V dropped 7 bases and J dropped 5 bases, with 12 bases sitting between them. Looked up from germline, CDR1 is MNHNY and CDR2 is SVGAGI (reference sequence). CDR3 length equals 12 residues. The CDR3 is CASTHQGHEQYF. As DNA, the CDR3 is TGTGCCAGCACCCATCAGGGCCACGAGCAGTACTTC.

V is TRBV4-1 and J is TRBJ2-2; D not resolved. V was cut by 3 bases and J by 1 base, with 6 bases left in between. The CDR3 is 14 residues long. Germline CDR1 MGHRA, CDR2 YSYEKL. CDR3 region: CASSHGENTGELFF. CDR3 DNA: TGCGCCAGCAGCCACGGAGAGAACACCGGGGAGCTGTTTTTT.

This chain joins TRBV6-6 and TRBJ1-2, with 9 positions matching TRBD1. The CDR3 runs 16 residues. CDR1 and CDR2 (germline): MNHNY, SVGAGI (reference sequence). J was trimmed by 4 bases and V by 6 bases; bases with no gene match: 12. The CDR3 sequence is CASSPSRDRDGYGYTF. CDR3 coding DNA: TGTGCCAGCAGCCCAAGTCGGGACAGGGATGGCTATGGCTACACCTTC.

This clone was found many times. The chain couples TRBV5-8 to TRBJ2-6; tentatively, D is TRBD1 (5 bases). Germline CDR1 and CDR2: SGHTS and YDEGEE. Trimming took 5 bases from V and 8 from J, leaving 11 bases between them. CDR3 length: 13 amino acids. The CDR3 region has the DNA TGTGCCAGCAGAAGGACAATCCCCAACGTCCTGACTTTC. Its protein is CASRRTIPNVLTF.